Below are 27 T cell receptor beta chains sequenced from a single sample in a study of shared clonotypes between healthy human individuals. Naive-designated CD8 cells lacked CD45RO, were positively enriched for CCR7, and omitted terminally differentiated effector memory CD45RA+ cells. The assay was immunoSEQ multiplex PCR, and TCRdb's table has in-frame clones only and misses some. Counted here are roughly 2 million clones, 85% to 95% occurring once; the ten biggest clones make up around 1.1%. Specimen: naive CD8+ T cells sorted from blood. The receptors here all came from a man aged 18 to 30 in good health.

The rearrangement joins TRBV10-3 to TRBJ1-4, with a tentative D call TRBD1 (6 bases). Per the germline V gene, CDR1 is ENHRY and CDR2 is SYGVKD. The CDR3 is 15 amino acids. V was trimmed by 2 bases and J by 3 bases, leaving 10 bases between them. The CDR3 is CAISELDSPNEKLFF. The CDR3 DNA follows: TGTGCCATCAGTGAGCTGGACAGCCCTAATGAAAAACTGTTTTTT.

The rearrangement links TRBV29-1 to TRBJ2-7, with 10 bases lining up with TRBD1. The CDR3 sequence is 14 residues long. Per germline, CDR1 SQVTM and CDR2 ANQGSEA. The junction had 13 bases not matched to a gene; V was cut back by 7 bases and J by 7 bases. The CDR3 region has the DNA TGCAGCGCACTCCGGACAGGGGGATACGGAGAGCAGTACTTC. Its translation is CSALRTGGYGEQYF.

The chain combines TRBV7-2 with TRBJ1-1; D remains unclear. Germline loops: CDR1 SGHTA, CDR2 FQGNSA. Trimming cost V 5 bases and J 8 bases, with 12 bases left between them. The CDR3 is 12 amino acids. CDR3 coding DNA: TGTGCCAGCAGCCTCCCGAGTGTGGAAGCTTTCTTT. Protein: CASSLPSVEAFF.

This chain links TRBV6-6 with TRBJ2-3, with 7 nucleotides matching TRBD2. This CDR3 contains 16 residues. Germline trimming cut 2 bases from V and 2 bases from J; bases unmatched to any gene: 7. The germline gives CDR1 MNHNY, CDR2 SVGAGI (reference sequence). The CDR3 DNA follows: TGTGCCAGCAGTTACCTAGCTAGCGGAAACACAGATACGCAGTATTTT. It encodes CASSYLASGNTDTQYF.

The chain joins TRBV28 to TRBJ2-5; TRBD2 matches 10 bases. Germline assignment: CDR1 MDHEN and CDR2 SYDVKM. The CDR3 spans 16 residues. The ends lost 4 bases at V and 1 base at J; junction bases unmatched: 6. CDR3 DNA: TGTGCCAGCAGTTCGTGGACTAGCGGCGCCCAAGAGACCCAGTACTTC. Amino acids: CASSSWTSGAQETQYF.

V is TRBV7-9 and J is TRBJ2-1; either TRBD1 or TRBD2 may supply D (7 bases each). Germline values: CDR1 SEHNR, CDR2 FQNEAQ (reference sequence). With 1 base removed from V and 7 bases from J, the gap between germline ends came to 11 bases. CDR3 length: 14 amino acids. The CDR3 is CASSLGEGANEQFF. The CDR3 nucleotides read TGTGCCAGCAGCTTAGGGGAGGGGGCGAATGAGCAGTTCTTC.

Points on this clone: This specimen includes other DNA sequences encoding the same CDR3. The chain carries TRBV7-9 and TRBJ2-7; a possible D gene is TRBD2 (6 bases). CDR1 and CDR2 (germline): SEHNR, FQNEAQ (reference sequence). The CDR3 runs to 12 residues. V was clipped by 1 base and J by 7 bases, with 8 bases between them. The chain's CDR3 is CASSLGGREQYF. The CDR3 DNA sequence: TGTGCCAGCAGCTTAGGTGGGAGGGAGCAGTACTTC.

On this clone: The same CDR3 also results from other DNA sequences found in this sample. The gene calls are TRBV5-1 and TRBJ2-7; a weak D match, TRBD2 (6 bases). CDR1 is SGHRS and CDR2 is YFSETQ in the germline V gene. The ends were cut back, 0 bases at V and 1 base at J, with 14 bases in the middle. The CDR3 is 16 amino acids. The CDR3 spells CASSLEGGMSSYEQYF. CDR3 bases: TGCGCCAGCAGCTTGGAAGGCGGGATGAGTTCCTACGAGCAGTACTTC.

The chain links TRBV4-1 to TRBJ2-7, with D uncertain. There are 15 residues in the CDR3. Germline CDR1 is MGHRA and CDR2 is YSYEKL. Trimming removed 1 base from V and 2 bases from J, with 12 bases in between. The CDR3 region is CASSQAGVGAYEQYF. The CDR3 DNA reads TGCGCCAGCAGCCAAGCCGGAGTGGGTGCCTACGAGCAGTACTTC.

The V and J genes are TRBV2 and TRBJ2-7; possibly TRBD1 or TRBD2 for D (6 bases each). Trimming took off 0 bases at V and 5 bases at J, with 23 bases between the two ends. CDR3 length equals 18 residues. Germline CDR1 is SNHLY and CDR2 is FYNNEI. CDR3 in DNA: TGTGCCAGCAGTGAAGCTGACGTGGAGGGCAGGGGAGATGACGAGCAGTACTTC. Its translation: CASSEADVEGRGDDEQYF.

The CDR3 spells CASSETLVSEQFF. The CDR3 bases are TGTGCCAGCAGTGAAACGCTTGTCAGTGAGCAGTTCTTC. The V call is TRBV2, the J call TRBJ2-1, with D unclear. Per the germline V gene, CDR1 is SNHLY and CDR2 is FYNNEI. This CDR3 comprises 13 residues. V was clipped by 2 bases and J by 9 bases, with 11 bases between them.

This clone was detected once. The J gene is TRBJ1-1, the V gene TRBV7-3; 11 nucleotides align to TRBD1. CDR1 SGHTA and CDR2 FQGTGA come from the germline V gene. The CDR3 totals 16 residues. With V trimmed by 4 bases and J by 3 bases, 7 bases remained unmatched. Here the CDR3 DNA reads TGTGCCAGCAGCTACGGACAGGGGGCCATCGACACTGAAGCTTTCTTT. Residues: CASSYGQGAIDTEAFF.

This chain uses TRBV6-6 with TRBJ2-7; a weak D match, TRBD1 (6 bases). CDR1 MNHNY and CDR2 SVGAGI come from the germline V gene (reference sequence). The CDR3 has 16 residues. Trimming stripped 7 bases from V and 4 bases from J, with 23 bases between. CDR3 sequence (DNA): TGTGCCAGCACCAACTTCCCGGACAGAAGCCCTTACGAGCAGTACTTC. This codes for CASTNFPDRSPYEQYF.

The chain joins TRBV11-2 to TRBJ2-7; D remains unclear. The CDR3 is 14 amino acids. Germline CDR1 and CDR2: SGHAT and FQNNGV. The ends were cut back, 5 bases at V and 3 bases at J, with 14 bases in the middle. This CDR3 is CASSLLESLYEQYF. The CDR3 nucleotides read TGTGCCAGCAGCCTGCTCGAGTCCCTCTACGAGCAGTACTTC.

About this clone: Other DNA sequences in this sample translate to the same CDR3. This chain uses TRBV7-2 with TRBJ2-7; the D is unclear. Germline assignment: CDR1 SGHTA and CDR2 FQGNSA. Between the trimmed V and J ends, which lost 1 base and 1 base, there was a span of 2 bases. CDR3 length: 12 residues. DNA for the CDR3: TGTGCCAGCAGCTTAGGGTCCTACGAGCAGTACTTC. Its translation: CASSLGSYEQYF.

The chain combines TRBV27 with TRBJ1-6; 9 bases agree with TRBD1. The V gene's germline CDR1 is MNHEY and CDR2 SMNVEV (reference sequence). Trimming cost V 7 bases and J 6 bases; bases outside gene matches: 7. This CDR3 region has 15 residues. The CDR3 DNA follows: TGTGCCAGCACCCGGGGACAGGGATTTAATTCACCCCTCCACTTT. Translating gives CASTRGQGFNSPLHF.

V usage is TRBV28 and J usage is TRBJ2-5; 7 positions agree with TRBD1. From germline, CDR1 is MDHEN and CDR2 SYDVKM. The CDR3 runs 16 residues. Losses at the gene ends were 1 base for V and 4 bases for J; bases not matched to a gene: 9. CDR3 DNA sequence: TGTGCCAGCAGTTTATTAAACCCGACAGGGACAGAGACCCAGTACTTC. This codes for CASSLLNPTGTETQYF.

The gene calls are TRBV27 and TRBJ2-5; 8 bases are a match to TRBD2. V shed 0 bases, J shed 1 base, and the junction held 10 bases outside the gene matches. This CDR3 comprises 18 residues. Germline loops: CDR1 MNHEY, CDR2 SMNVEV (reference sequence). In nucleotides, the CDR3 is TGTGCCAGCAGTTTATCGATAACGGCTAGCGGGCCCCAAGAGACCCAGTACTTC. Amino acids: CASSLSITASGPQETQYF.

Here the CDR3 DNA reads TGTGCCAGCAGCCCGAGTTTTCTGGGGAGGGAGAGCGGGGAGCTGTTTTTT. Protein product: CASSPSFLGRESGELFF. V gene TRBV5-6 combines with J gene TRBJ2-2, with 7 nucleotides matching TRBD2. The germline gives CDR1 SGHDT, CDR2 YYEEEE. The V and J ends lost 4 bases and 7 bases, in that order; junction bases with no gene match: 16. The CDR3 contains 17 residues.

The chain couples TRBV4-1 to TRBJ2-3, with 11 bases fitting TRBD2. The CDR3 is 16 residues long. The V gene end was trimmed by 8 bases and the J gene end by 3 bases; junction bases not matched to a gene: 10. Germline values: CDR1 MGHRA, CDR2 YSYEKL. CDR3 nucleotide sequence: TGCGCCAGCGAGGGACCTACTAGCGGGGGAACAGATACGCAGTATTTT. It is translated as CASEGPTSGGTDTQYF.

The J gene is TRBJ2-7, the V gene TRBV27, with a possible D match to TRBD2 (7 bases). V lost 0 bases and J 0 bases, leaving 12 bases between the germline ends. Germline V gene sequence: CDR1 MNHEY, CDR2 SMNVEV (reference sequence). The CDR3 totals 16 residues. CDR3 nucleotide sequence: TGTGCCAGCAGTTTATCAGGCGGGGGCCCCTCCTACGAGCAGTACTTC. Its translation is CASSLSGGGPSYEQYF.

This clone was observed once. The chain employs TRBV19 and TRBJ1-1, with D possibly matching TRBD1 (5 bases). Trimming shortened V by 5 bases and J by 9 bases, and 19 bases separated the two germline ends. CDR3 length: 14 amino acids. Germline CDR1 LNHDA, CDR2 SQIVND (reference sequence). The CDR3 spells CASSATLEGTKAFF. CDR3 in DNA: TGTGCCAGTAGTGCCACGTTGGAGGGGACTAAAGCTTTCTTT.

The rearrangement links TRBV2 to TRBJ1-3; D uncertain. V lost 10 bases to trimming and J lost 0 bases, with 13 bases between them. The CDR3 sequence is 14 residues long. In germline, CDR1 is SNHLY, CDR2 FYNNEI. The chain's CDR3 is CATPTVPSGNTIYF. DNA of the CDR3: TGTGCCACTCCTACTGTCCCCTCTGGAAACACCATATATTTT.

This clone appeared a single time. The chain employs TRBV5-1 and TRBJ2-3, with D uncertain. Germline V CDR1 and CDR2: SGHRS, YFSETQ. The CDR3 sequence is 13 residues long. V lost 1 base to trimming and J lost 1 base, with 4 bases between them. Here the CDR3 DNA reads TGCGCCAGCAGCTTGCTTCGCACAGATACGCAGTATTTT. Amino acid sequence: CASSLLRTDTQYF. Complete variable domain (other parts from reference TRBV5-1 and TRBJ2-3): KAGVTQTPRYLIKTRGQQVTLSCSPISGHRSVSWYQQTPGQGLQFLFEYFSETQRNKGNFPGRFSGRQFSNSRSEMNVSTLELGDSALYLCASSLLRTDTQYFGPGTRLTVL.

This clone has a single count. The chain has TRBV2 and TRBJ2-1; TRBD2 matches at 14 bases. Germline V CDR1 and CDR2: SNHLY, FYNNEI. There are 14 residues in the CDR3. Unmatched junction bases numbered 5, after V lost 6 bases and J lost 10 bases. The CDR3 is CASSRTSGGKEQFF. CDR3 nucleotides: TGTGCCAGCAGCCGGACTAGCGGGGGGAAAGAGCAGTTCTTC.

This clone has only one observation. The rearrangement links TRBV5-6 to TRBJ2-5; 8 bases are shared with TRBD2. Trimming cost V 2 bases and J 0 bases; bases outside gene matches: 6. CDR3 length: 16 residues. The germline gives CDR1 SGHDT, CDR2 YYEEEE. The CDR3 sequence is CASSFQTSVHQETQYF. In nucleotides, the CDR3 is TGTGCCAGCAGCTTTCAGACTAGCGTGCACCAAGAGACCCAGTACTTC.

The CDR3 region is CASSSGTSIQTDTQYF. The CDR3 DNA is TGTGCCAGCAGTTCCGGGACTAGCATACAGACAGATACGCAGTATTTT. V is TRBV27 and J is TRBJ2-3; 9 bases line up with TRBD2. This CDR3 is built from 16 residues. V lost 4 bases, J lost 3 bases, and 8 bases stayed unmatched. Germline loops: CDR1 MNHEY, CDR2 SMNVEV (reference sequence).